The 30 T cell receptor beta chains below come from one sample, sequenced in a study of T cell repertoires in cytomegalovirus infection (dated by TCRdb to between 2019 and 2020). The data were produced on an Illumina HiSeq 1500. Through fastp at Q25 and MiXCR, TCRdb rebuilt clones from the public reads, retaining in-frame beta chains. Rows merge per CDR3 protein into single entries with the most common DNA and genes. The sample table shows some 390,000 distinct CDR3 sequences, and over 15% are seen once. Jointly, the top ten make up 8.5% to 10% of the sample. The sample taken for sequencing was PBMCs. These receptors all come from a human donor in good health (CMV status not recorded). Some clones in this sample may be carry-over from other donors' samples.

This clonotype appeared a few times. The chain links TRBV7-2 to TRBJ2-7; 11 bases line up with TRBD2. V was pared by 4 bases and J by 6 bases, with 14 bases of the junction left unmatched. There are 17 residues in the CDR3. CDR1 SGHTA and CDR2 FQGNSA come from the germline V gene. The CDR3, as DNA: TGTGCCAGCAGCTCTGGGGGTAGCGGGAGGGTGGCATTCGAGCAGTACTTC. This sequence encodes CASSSGGSGRVAFEQYF.

This clonotype was recorded at least ten times. The chain is built from TRBV11-2 and TRBJ1-1; D not certain. Trimming cost V 0 bases and J 0 bases, with 8 bases left between them. CDR1 is SGHAT, CDR2 FQNNGV, per germline. The CDR3 consists of 15 residues. This CDR3 is CASSLERQLNTEAFF. The CDR3 DNA follows: TGTGCCAGCAGCTTAGAAAGGCAGCTGAACACTGAAGCTTTCTTT.

V is TRBV5-6 and J is TRBJ2-1; 7 bases match TRBD1. This CDR3 has 12 residues. The germline V gene has CDR1 SGHDT and CDR2 YYEEEE. J gave up 10 bases and V 2 bases, and 3 bases lay outside the gene matches. DNA for the CDR3: TGTGCCAGCAGCTTAACAGGGGCCGAGCAGTTCTTC. This translates into CASSLTGAEQFF.

This clonotype was counted between two and nine times. The chain is built from TRBV28 and TRBJ2-3; maybe TRBD1 (5 bases). V was pared by 4 bases and J by 2 bases, with 13 bases between. The CDR3 is 15 amino acids. CDR1 and CDR2 (germline): MDHEN, SYDVKM. CDR3 in DNA: TGTGCCAGCAGTTCATCAAGACAGCCCACAGATACGCAGTATTTT. This sequence encodes CASSSSRQPTDTQYF.

This clonotype has more than one count but fewer than ten. The rearrangement joins TRBV5-1 to TRBJ2-1; 7 positions match TRBD2. Germline lookup yields CDR1 SGHRS and CDR2 YFSETQ. This CDR3 spans 17 amino acids. The V gene end was trimmed by 4 bases and the J gene end by 4 bases; junction bases not matched to a gene: 14. The CDR3 nucleotides read TGCGCCAGCAGCCAGACTAGCCGGGGTGGGTCGTACAATGAGCAGTTCTTC. Protein sequence: CASSQTSRGGSYNEQFF.

The J gene is TRBJ1-5, the V gene TRBV2; the D gene is possibly TRBD1 (6 bases). The CDR3 loop spans 14 amino acids. CDR1 is SNHLY and CDR2 is FYNNEI in the germline V gene. V gave up 3 bases and J gave up 2 bases, with 8 bases separating them. The CDR3, as DNA: TGTGCCAGCAGTGATCGGACAGGCAATCAGCCCCAGCATTTT. This encodes CASSDRTGNQPQHF.

This sequence joins TRBV7-9 and TRBJ2-2; D is uncertain. Germline CDR1 SEHNR, CDR2 FQNEAQ (reference sequence). V lost 5 bases, J lost 9 bases, and 10 bases lay in between. The CDR3 runs to 12 residues. The CDR3 reads CASSASQRELFF. CDR3 nucleotides: TGTGCCAGCAGCGCGAGCCAGAGGGAGCTGTTTTTT.

This clonotype was found many times. The rearrangement uses TRBV4-1 and TRBJ2-5; 9 bases map to TRBD1. V gave up 1 base and J gave up 5 bases; unmatched junction bases: 8. The CDR3 runs 16 residues. Germline CDR1 reads MGHRA; CDR2 reads YSYEKL. The CDR3 coding sequence is TGCGCCAGCAGCCAAGGGGACAGGGTCCAAGCGGAGACCCAGTACTTC. Its protein is CASSQGDRVQAETQYF.

The chain uses TRBV5-1 and TRBJ2-1, with D perhaps TRBD2 (5 bases). This CDR3 has 13 residues. Germline loops: CDR1 SGHRS, CDR2 YFSETQ. The germline V and J ends were trimmed by 7 bases and 5 bases, with 13 bases remaining between them. In DNA form, the CDR3 reads TGCGCCAGCGGGGAGACTTCGAACAATGAGCAGTTCTTC. It specifies CASGETSNNEQFF.

This clonotype was seen ten or more times. This rearrangement joins TRBV7-2 to TRBJ2-1; D perhaps matches TRBD2 (6 bases). The ends were cut back, 1 base at V and 9 bases at J, with 22 bases in the middle. The germline V gene has CDR1 SGHTA and CDR2 FQGNSA. The CDR3 length is 17 residues. The CDR3 DNA is TGTGCCAGCAGCTTAGGGGGAGGACGGGTGCTAAAGGGTGAGCAGTTCTTC. The encoded protein is CASSLGGGRVLKGEQFF.

This clonotype occurred a few times. The V and J genes are TRBV28 and TRBJ2-6; perhaps TRBD2 as D (5 bases). CDR3 length: 16 residues. Germline V gives CDR1 MDHEN, CDR2 SYDVKM. V lost 3 bases to trimming and J lost 3 bases, with 12 bases between them. CDR3 coding DNA: TGTGCCAGCAGTTTTGGTTACGGGATTGGGGCCAACGTCCTGACTTTC. This gives the protein CASSFGYGIGANVLTF.

The chain employs TRBV7-2 and TRBJ1-5; D remains ambiguous. This CDR3 contains 12 residues. V gave up 4 bases and J gave up 8 bases, with 9 bases separating them. Germline CDR1 and CDR2: SGHTA and FQGNSA. The chain's CDR3 is CASSSPWEPQHF. Written as DNA, the CDR3 is TGTGCCAGCAGCTCTCCTTGGGAGCCCCAGCATTTT.

The CDR3 DNA sequence: TGTGCCTGGACCCCCTCGGCGCGGGAGGTAAGCTCCTACAATGAGCAGTTCTTC. It codes for CAWTPSAREVSSYNEQFF. The chain has TRBV30 and TRBJ2-1, with 8 bases lining up with TRBD2. The CDR3 runs to 18 residues. The germline V gene has CDR1 GTSNPN and CDR2 SVGIG (reference sequence). The junction had 14 bases not matched to a gene; V was cut back by 4 bases and J by 0 bases.

This chain connects TRBV5-4 to TRBJ2-7; 10 nucleotides line up with TRBD2. Per germline, CDR1 SGHNT and CDR2 YYREEE (reference sequence). The V gene end was trimmed by 1 base and the J gene end by 7 bases; junction bases not matched to a gene: 11. The CDR3 loop spans 16 amino acids. Here the CDR3 DNA reads TGTGCCAGCAGCTTGCCCCTAGCGGGAGCTACGAGGGAGCAGTACTTC. This codes for CASSLPLAGATREQYF.

This clonotype appeared many times. The rearrangement links TRBV4-1 to TRBJ1-5; a weak D match, TRBD1 (6 bases). There are 17 residues in the CDR3. Per germline, CDR1 MGHRA and CDR2 YSYEKL. V was cut by 0 bases and J by 2 bases, with 14 bases left in between. CDR3 sequence: CASSQDGGGLGNQPQHF. CDR3 nucleotides: TGCGCCAGCAGCCAAGATGGTGGGGGCCTCGGCAATCAGCCCCAGCATTTT.

This clonotype has at least ten counts. The V and J genes are TRBV7-2 and TRBJ1-1; maybe TRBD1 (5 bases). CDR3 length: 15 residues. The germline gives CDR1 SGHTA, CDR2 FQGNSA. The V and J ends lost 1 base and 1 base respectively, with 10 bases between them. The CDR3 here is CASSLVRATNTEAFF. CDR3 bases: TGTGCCAGCAGCTTAGTCAGGGCGACGAACACTGAAGCTTTCTTT.

This clonotype was seen a few times. The chain's CDR3 is CASTRGPTGRDEQFF. CDR3 sequence (DNA): TGTGCCAGCACCCGGGGACCTACAGGGCGGGATGAGCAGTTCTTC. V and J are TRBV2 and TRBJ2-1; D may be TRBD1 (6 bases). This CDR3 spans 15 amino acids. V lost 7 bases and J 8 bases, leaving 21 bases between the germline ends. The germline gives CDR1 SNHLY, CDR2 FYNNEI.

This clonotype was recorded at least ten times. The chain links TRBV7-2 to TRBJ2-1; the D is unclear. The V gene lost 0 bases and the J gene lost 0 bases, with 6 bases spanning the gap. The CDR3 contains 15 residues. CDR1 and CDR2 (germline): SGHTA, FQGNSA. The CDR3 nucleotides are TGTGCCAGCAGCTTAGCGGGGTACTCCTACAATGAGCAGTTCTTC. As protein: CASSLAGYSYNEQFF.

The rearrangement joins TRBV4-2 to TRBJ1-2; D might be TRBD1 (5 bases). Germline lookup yields CDR1 LGHNA and CDR2 YNFKEQ. Trimming took off 0 bases at V and 8 bases at J, with 10 bases between the two ends. This CDR3 has 13 amino acids. The CDR3 spells CASSQDPRVGYTF. The CDR3 bases are TGTGCCAGCAGCCAAGACCCCAGGGTAGGCTACACCTTC.

The V and J genes are TRBV20-1 and TRBJ2-7; 7 nucleotides align to TRBD1. From germline, CDR1 is DFQATT and CDR2 SNEGSKA (reference sequence). There are 12 residues in the CDR3. Trimming cost V 8 bases and J 2 bases; bases outside gene matches: 6. DNA for the CDR3: TGCAGTTCAGGGCAGGGGGCCTACGAGCAGTACTTC. This sequence encodes CSSGQGAYEQYF.

This clonotype was counted between two and nine times. The J gene is TRBJ2-1, the V gene TRBV2; 15 bases align to TRBD2. CDR1 and CDR2 from the germline V gene are SNHLY and FYNNEI. The CDR3 totals 18 residues. Trimming cost V 1 base and J 9 bases; bases outside gene matches: 10. The CDR3 spells CASSEVLRGLAGGGEQFF. The CDR3 nucleotides read TGTGCCAGCAGTGAAGTTTTGAGGGGACTAGCGGGGGGCGGTGAGCAGTTCTTC.

This clonotype was picked up a small number of times. The V call is TRBV6-4, the J call TRBJ2-7, with D tentatively TRBD2 (6 bases). Trimming cost V 3 bases and J 5 bases, with 14 bases left between them. The CDR3 totals 14 residues. Looked up from germline, CDR1 is MRHNA and CDR2 is SNTAGT. The CDR3 region is CASSDPWRDHEQYF. In DNA form, the CDR3 reads TGTGCCAGCAGTGATCCCTGGCGGGACCACGAGCAGTACTTC.

V usage is TRBV18 and J usage is TRBJ1-1; no definite D call. The length of the CDR3 is 14 residues. CDR1 and CDR2 (germline): KGHSH, LQKENI. V was trimmed by 2 bases and J by 1 base, leaving 8 bases between them. The CDR3 DNA reads as TGTGCCAGCTCACCAATAAAAGAGAACACTGAAGCTTTCTTT. Encoded protein: CASSPIKENTEAFF.

J is TRBJ2-1 and V is TRBV7-2, with 11 bases identical to TRBD2. Unmatched junction bases numbered 12, after V lost 1 base and J lost 7 bases. Germline-derived CDR1 and CDR2 are SGHTA and FQGNSA. This CDR3 spans 18 amino acids. In DNA, the CDR3 is TGTGCCAGCAGCTTAGAACTAGCGGGGGCCTCCTGGTGGAATGAGCAGTTCTTC. Translation: CASSLELAGASWWNEQFF.

This clonotype was seen many times. The CDR3 DNA follows: TGTGCCAGCACCAAGGACAGGGATGAAAAACTGTTTTTT. It translates to CASTKDRDEKLFF. This rearrangement joins TRBV7-9 to TRBJ1-4; 8 bases fit TRBD1. Germline V lookup: CDR1 SEHNR, CDR2 FQNEAQ (reference sequence). The CDR3 consists of 13 residues. The J segment lost 6 bases and the V segment lost 7 bases, leaving 4 bases of the junction unmatched.

The gene calls are TRBV18 and TRBJ2-1; D is possibly TRBD1 (6 bases). V lost 3 bases, J lost 7 bases, and 13 bases lay in between. The CDR3 contains 14 residues. Germline CDR1 reads KGHSH; CDR2 reads LQKENI. The DNA for the CDR3 is TGTGCCAGCTCACCCCAGGGGAGTGCTAATGAGCAGTTCTTC. It yields the protein CASSPQGSANEQFF.

This clonotype was found many times. This chain joins TRBV7-2 and TRBJ2-7; weak D call: TRBD1 (5 bases). CDR1 is SGHTA and CDR2 is FQGNSA in the germline V gene. With 3 bases removed from V and 0 bases from J, the gap between germline ends came to 9 bases. This CDR3 is 14 amino acids long. CDR3 amino acids: CASSFAGNSYEQYF. Written as DNA, the CDR3 is TGTGCCAGCAGCTTCGCAGGGAACTCCTACGAGCAGTACTTC.

As DNA, the CDR3 is TGTGCCAGCGGCGAGACAGTCCAGTCACCCCTCCACTTT. Translating gives CASGETVQSPLHF. This chain joins TRBV2 and TRBJ1-6; maybe TRBD1 (5 bases). Trimming removed 8 bases from V and 10 bases from J, with 15 bases in between. Germline loops: CDR1 SNHLY, CDR2 FYNNEI. This CDR3 has 13 residues.

This clonotype has at least ten counts. J is TRBJ2-3 and V is TRBV7-2; D gene unclear. The ends were cut back, 4 bases at V and 4 bases at J, with 12 bases in the middle. The CDR3 spans 14 residues. Germline CDR1 and CDR2: SGHTA and FQGNSA. CDR3 nucleotide sequence: TGTGCCAGCAGCTCTCAAGGGTTTTCAGATACGCAGTATTTT. Translation gives CASSSQGFSDTQYF.

This clonotype was seen at least ten times. The CDR3 protein is CASSYDRLASGGTQYF. Here the CDR3 DNA reads TGTGCCAGCAGTTACGATCGCCTGGCTAGCGGGGGGACCCAGTACTTC. The chain links TRBV6-5 to TRBJ2-5; 10 nucleotides match TRBD2. J was trimmed by 7 bases and V by 2 bases; bases with no gene match: 10. CDR1 is MNHEY, CDR2 SVGAGI, per germline. This CDR3 is built from 16 residues.